This T cell receptor (beta chain) was profiled in a study of CXCR3-negative and CXCR3-positive naive CD8 T cells. This CDR3 region has 14 residues. CDR1 SQVTM and CDR2 ANQGSEA come from the germline V gene. UMI-tagged TRB cDNA libraries were built via 5' RACE. Reanalyzing the 5' RACE reads, TCRdb keeps one entry per CDR3 protein, without DNA. The sample has fewer than 80,000 distinct CDR3 sequences, and its top ten clones hold around 4%. The source is a human donor in good health. Some clones in this sample may be carry-over from other donors' samples. The chain carries TRBV29-1 and TRBJ2-7; lacking DNA, the TRBD2 call made by TCRdb goes unchecked. Sequenced input: naive CXCR3- CD8+ T cells from blood. Noted subset: CD45RO-CCR7+CD27+CD95- naive CD8+ T cells lacking CXCR3 (TNR3-). The CDR3 loop is CSVAGLAGVREQYF.